This T cell receptor beta chain was sequenced in a study of cytomegalovirus exposure and HLA in healthy donors. The PCR ran on 60 Vbeta and 13 Jbeta primers. As originally analysed: A later analysis counted about 80 million unique TCR beta chains, around 12 million shared. Measured with immunoSEQ multiplex PCR; TCRdb has only the in-frame clones, and not every one. V, J and clone size were drawn from that table, and D and trimming were deduced from the DNA. This sample has about 200,000 clones, with about four fifths found just once. In its sample, this clone was seen a few times. Sequencing input: PBMCs. This clonotype was obtained from a man aged 40-49 years in good health and CMV-seropositive.

CDR3 coding DNA: TGCGCCATCCTAGCGGGAGGTACTACAGCCAAAAACATTCAGTACTTC. Its protein product is CAILAGGTTAKNIQYF. V is TRBV10-1 and J is TRBJ2-4, with 11 bases matching TRBD2. Germline values: CDR1 WNHNN, CDR2 SYGVQD (reference sequence). The CDR3 spans 16 residues. Losses at the gene ends were 10 bases for V and 0 bases for J; bases not matched to a gene: 8.